This is a list of T cell receptor beta chains from one sample in a study of shared clonotypes between healthy human individuals. This table comes from immunoSEQ multiplex PCR, and its TCRdb copy is limited to in-frame clones, with some not included. The table has 150,000 to 200,000 clones, approximately 62% seen once. Sequenced input: memory CD4+ T cells sorted from blood. Receptors were obtained from a young man in good health. Both conserved end residues are part of each CDR3. Clone size is shown for a subset of rows, as once, few, many or a class of expanded clone.

v_call	clone_size	j_call	cdr3_aa
TRBV7-2	.	TRBJ1-5	CASRQTGGGWQPQHF
TRBV5-1	.	TRBJ2-1	CASSRGRGQGYNEQFF
TRBV11-2	.	TRBJ2-7	CASSFPGTSANEQYF
TRBV28	once	TRBJ2-7	CASSSQRGRLDEQYF
TRBV4-1	once	TRBJ2-1	CASSLHNEQFF
TRBV19	once	TRBJ2-2	CASRTDRRSLNTGELFF
TRBV11-3	.	TRBJ2-2	CASSWGQGTGELFF
TRBV29-1	.	TRBJ1-1	CSVEDNRFQAFF
TRBV6-6	.	TRBJ2-5	CASSYGAGRKETQYF
TRBV27	.	TRBJ2-6	CATLPVGGANVLTF
TRBV5-5	.	TRBJ2-2	CASSTRGVTGELFF
TRBV7-2	.	TRBJ2-2	CASTLSGAIRELFF
TRBV10-1	once	TRBJ2-7	CASATSGTSYEQYF
TRBV6-1	once	TRBJ2-5	CASWLAGETQYF
TRBV7-8	.	TRBJ2-3	CASSLGVGGQDTQYF
TRBV6-5	few	TRBJ2-7	CASTLGGTSTYEQYF